One sample yielded the 2 T cell receptor beta chains listed below, sequenced in a study of T cells in Graves' hyperthyroidism and ophthalmopathy. Regions amplified from RNA transcripts were the TCR beta CDR3 regions. The primer set for the first-round RT-PCR of the TCR CDR3 was HTBI. TCRdb redid the calling of the multiplex PCR reads with MiXCR, one entry per CDR3 protein. The sample consists of about 620,000 distinct CDR3 sequences, around 16% of them appearing once. Sequenced sample: blood. The receptors were sampled from a woman between 25 and 40 years old with Graves' hyperthyroidism.

The table lists this clonotype with a few counts. V gene TRBV6-1 combines with J gene TRBJ2-3, with 8 bases fitting TRBD2. Germline lookup yields CDR1 MNHNS and CDR2 SASEGT. The CDR3 totals 17 residues. J was trimmed by 2 bases and V by 4 bases; bases with no gene match: 11. The CDR3 region is CASSVAVAGIVTDTQYF. CDR3 nucleotide sequence: TGTGCCAGCAGTGTGGCAGTAGCGGGAATAGTCACAGATACGCAGTATTTT.

This clonotype has just a few counts. V and J are TRBV20-1 and TRBJ2-7; 9 bases fit TRBD2. The CDR3 extends over 17 amino acids. Germline CDR1 DFQATT, CDR2 SNEGSKA (reference sequence). V was pared by 3 bases and J by 2 bases, with 14 bases of the junction left unmatched. The CDR3 coding sequence is TGCAGTGCTAGCGAGAGGGGCGTGGCGGGAGGGCCCTACGAGCAGTACTTC. It yields the protein CSASERGVAGGPYEQYF.